Listed here are 21 T cell receptor beta chains from one sample, sequenced in a study of long-term antiretroviral therapy in people with HIV. The run of the v3.0 immunoSEQ assay was at survey level. Sequencing used immunoSEQ multiplex PCR; TCRdb keeps in-frame clones, though not all of them. Seen here are 14,000 or so clones, about 82% observed once, and the top ten hold roughly 15%. This specimen was unsorted PBMCs, taken 1.8 years before starting antiretroviral therapy. The receptors were gathered from a woman in her thirties or forties with HIV.

The chain has TRBV19 and TRBJ2-7; D remains unclear. The germline V and J ends were trimmed by 4 bases and 4 bases, with 17 bases remaining between them. The CDR3 is 15 amino acids. Germline assignment: CDR1 LNHDA and CDR2 SQIVND (reference sequence). CDR3 nucleotide sequence: TGTGCCAGTAGTAAACACGGATCGGTGGAATACGAGCAGTACTTC. This gives the protein CASSKHGSVEYEQYF.

V is TRBV27 and J is TRBJ2-3; the D gene is possibly TRBD2 (6 bases). Germline V lookup: CDR1 MNHEY, CDR2 SMNVEV (reference sequence). V lost 4 bases and J lost 2, with 19 bases in between. CDR3 length: 17 amino acids. The CDR3 region is CASSSLPGRRITDTQYF. The CDR3 DNA reads as TGTGCCAGCAGTTCGCTCCCTGGGAGGAGGATCACAGATACGCAGTATTTT.

This clone is large within its sample. The CDR3 bases are TGTGCCAGCAACTCCCCTGGAGAGTTCCACGAGCAGTACTTC. It encodes CASNSPGEFHEQYF. This rearrangement joins TRBV2 to TRBJ2-7; D not certain. The CDR3 is made up of 14 amino acids. V was pared by 7 bases and J by 5 bases, with 18 bases between. Germline assignment: CDR1 SNHLY and CDR2 FYNNEI.

DNA of the CDR3: TGTGCCAGCAGCGAAGGACGGGGTTACAATGAGCAGTTCTTC. It yields the protein CASSEGRGYNEQFF. The V call is TRBV5-4, the J call TRBJ2-1; perhaps TRBD2 as D (5 bases). The CDR3 sequence is 14 residues long. CDR1 SGHNT and CDR2 YYREEE come from the germline V gene (reference sequence). Trimming cost V 4 bases and J 4 bases, with 12 bases left between them.

The V call is TRBV5-1, the J call TRBJ2-7, with unresolved D. The CDR3 runs 14 residues. Germline-derived CDR1 and CDR2 are SGHRS and YFSETQ. Trimming left V 4 bases short and J 1 base short, with 12 bases between. CDR3 loop: CASSRQGGSYEQYF. The CDR3 bases are TGCGCCAGCAGCAGGCAAGGTGGGTCCTACGAGCAGTACTTC.

The chain uses TRBV2 and TRBJ2-2; TRBD2 agrees at 8 bases. The V gene's germline CDR1 is SNHLY and CDR2 FYNNEI. Losses at the gene ends were 10 bases for V and 4 bases for J; bases not matched to a gene: 14. CDR3 length equals 16 residues. Written as DNA, the CDR3 is TGTGCCATACCCCGCCTAGGGGCGGGAGGCACCGGGGAGCTGTTTTTT. Protein product: CAIPRLGAGGTGELFF.

This clone has just one count. The CDR3 nucleotides are TGTGCCAGCAGTTACTCAGCCGCTTCTAACTATGGCTACACCTTC. Protein product: CASSYSAASNYGYTF. The V gene is TRBV6-5, the J gene TRBJ1-2; D is uncertain. The germline gives CDR1 MNHEY, CDR2 SVGAGI. The V and J ends lost 0 bases and 0 bases respectively, with 8 bases between them. The CDR3 loop spans 15 amino acids.

This rearrangement joins TRBV18 to TRBJ2-5, with TRBD1 matching over 9 bases. Trimming removed 4 bases from V and 5 bases from J; junction bases left unmatched: 2. The CDR3 length is 13 residues. Germline CDR1 KGHSH, CDR2 LQKENI. The CDR3 DNA reads TGTGCCAGCTCACGGGACAGGGCGGAGACCCAGTACTTC. This gives the protein CASSRDRAETQYF.

This clone was seen more than once but under ten times. This chain uses TRBV5-1 with TRBJ1-1; the D is unclear. Germline V lookup: CDR1 SGHRS, CDR2 YFSETQ. The CDR3 covers 14 residues. Trimming removed 0 bases at V and 0 bases at J, with 6 bases between. This CDR3 reads CASSLVEMNTEAFF. CDR3 in DNA: TGCGCCAGCAGCTTGGTGGAGATGAACACTGAAGCTTTCTTT.

The chain employs TRBV25-1 and TRBJ2-5, with 13 bases matching TRBD2. Germline CDR1 reads MGHDK; CDR2 reads SYGVNS. The CDR3 is made up of 17 amino acids. V trimming: 0 bases; J trimming: 5 bases; junction bases outside the gene matches: 6. The CDR3 region has the DNA TGTGCCAGCAGTGAATATGTGGGACTAGCGGGACAGGAGACCCAGTACTTC. Translation gives CASSEYVGLAGQETQYF.

This chain connects TRBV7-9 to TRBJ2-5; D is uncertain. The CDR3 totals 14 residues. Germline-derived CDR1 and CDR2 are SEHNR and FQNEAQ (reference sequence). Trimming cost V 5 bases and J 0 bases, with 10 bases left between them. CDR3 nucleotides: TGTGCCAGCAGCCCTGTCCGGCACCAAGAGACCCAGTACTTC. Protein product: CASSPVRHQETQYF.

The V and J genes are TRBV5-1 and TRBJ2-5; D gene ambiguous. CDR1 is SGHRS and CDR2 is YFSETQ in the germline V gene. The V end was cut by 5 bases, the J end by 5 bases, with 10 bases between. This CDR3 has 12 residues. DNA for the CDR3: TGCGCCAGCAGGGTACCTACTGAGACCCAGTACTTC. Its translation is CASRVPTETQYF.

This clone was recorded only once. The V and J genes are TRBV5-4 and TRBJ2-4; 7 bases agree with TRBD2. The CDR3 loop spans 15 amino acids. The ends lost 2 bases at V and 1 base at J; junction bases unmatched: 3. Germline V CDR1 and CDR2: SGHNT, YYREEE (reference sequence). This CDR3 reads CASSFGGGAKNIQYF. The DNA for the CDR3 is TGTGCCAGCAGCTTTGGGGGAGGGGCCAAAAACATTCAGTACTTC.

The chain uses TRBV5-4 and TRBJ2-5, with 7 bases matching TRBD2. This CDR3 contains 14 residues. J was trimmed by 0 bases and V by 6 bases; bases with no gene match: 5. Germline values: CDR1 SGHNT, CDR2 YYREEE (reference sequence). This CDR3 is CASKQREHQETQYF. The CDR3 DNA sequence: TGTGCCAGCAAGCAGCGGGAACACCAAGAGACCCAGTACTTC.

The chain joins TRBV2 to TRBJ2-7; the match to TRBD2 covers 8 bases. With 7 bases clipped from V and 13 bases from J, the junction kept 15 bases outside the gene matches. CDR3 length: 13 amino acids. Germline values: CDR1 SNHLY, CDR2 FYNNEI. The CDR3 spells CASTSLGGGYHYF. The CDR3 DNA sequence: TGTGCCAGCACCTCCCTCGGGGGGGGATACCACTACTTC.

The V and J genes are TRBV5-6 and TRBJ1-5; 12 bases agree with TRBD1. V lost 0 bases to trimming and J lost 6 bases; unmatched junction nucleotides: 1. Germline values: CDR1 SGHDT, CDR2 YYEEEE. The CDR3 consists of 15 residues. This CDR3 reads CASSLVGQGAQPQHF. The CDR3 coding sequence is TGTGCCAGCAGCTTGGTGGGACAGGGGGCTCAGCCCCAGCATTTT. Full variable domain (rest looked up from reference TRBV5-6 and TRBJ1-5): DAGVTQSPTHLIKTRGQQVTLRCSPKSGHDTVSWYQQALGQGPQFIFQYYEEEERQRGNFPDRFSGHQFPNYSSELNVNALLLGDSALYLCASSLVGQGAQPQHFGDGTRLSIL.

The V and J genes are TRBV4-1 and TRBJ1-5; TRBD1 agrees at 8 bases. The V gene end was trimmed by 0 bases and the J gene end by 4 bases; junction bases not matched to a gene: 2. Germline V gene sequence: CDR1 MGHRA, CDR2 YSYEKL. The CDR3 is 15 amino acids. The CDR3 region is CASSQEDRANQPQHF. The DNA for the CDR3 is TGCGCCAGCAGCCAAGAGGACAGGGCTAATCAGCCCCAGCATTTT.

This clone was observed once. This rearrangement joins TRBV15 to TRBJ2-7; D is possibly TRBD2 (6 bases). The CDR3 length is 18 residues. Germline lookup yields CDR1 LNHNV and CDR2 YYDKDF (reference sequence). V lost 1 base, J lost 4 bases, and 23 bases lay in between. The CDR3 DNA follows: TGTGCCACCAGCAGAGGAATATCCGGGACTGTCTCGAGTTACGAGCAGTACTTC. Translated, it gives CATSRGISGTVSSYEQYF.

This clone was seen once. This sequence joins TRBV28 and TRBJ1-5; D perhaps matches TRBD1 (5 bases). Trimming took 3 bases from V and 0 from J, leaving 18 bases between them. Per the germline V gene, CDR1 is MDHEN and CDR2 is SYDVKM. The CDR3 is 18 amino acids. The DNA of the CDR3 is TGTGCCAGCAGTTTCCTTCTTATGCCCGGGGGTAGCAATCAGCCCCAGCATTTT. Protein product: CASSFLLMPGGSNQPQHF.

This rearrangement joins TRBV20-1 to TRBJ2-7; D gene ambiguous. V was cut by 3 bases and J by 11 bases, with 14 bases left in between. The CDR3 sequence is 11 residues long. Per the germline V gene, CDR1 is DFQATT and CDR2 is SNEGSKA (reference sequence). The CDR3 region is CSARGNSAEYF. Written as DNA, the CDR3 is TGCAGTGCTAGGGGTAATTCTGCGGAGTACTTC.

This clone has only one observation. The gene calls are TRBV28 and TRBJ1-4; 7 bases are a match to TRBD1. Germline V gene lookup returns CDR1 MDHEN and CDR2 SYDVKM. J was trimmed by 5 bases and V by 2 bases; bases with no gene match: 8. This CDR3 has 16 residues. CDR3 nucleotides: TGTGCCAGCAGTTTACACGCGCAGGGACAGAATGAAAAACTGTTTTTT. This translates into CASSLHAQGQNEKLFF. The full variable domain, completed using reference TRBV28 and TRBJ1-4, is DVKVTQSSRYLVKRTGEKVFLECVQDMDHENMFWYRQDPGLGLRLIYFSYDVKMKEKGDIPEGYSVSREKKERFSLILESASTNQTSMYLCASSLHAQGQNEKLFFGSGTQLSVL.